This section outlines one T cell receptor (beta chain) sequence together with its context. In the authors' methods: Reference gene primer amplification gave nucleated cell count estimates. The protocol was immunoSEQ multiplex PCR, while the TCRdb copy is restricted to in-frame clones and leaves out a portion. The V and J calls and clone size are taken from that table; D and trimming were inferred from the DNA. The sample lists 68,000 or so clones; around four fifths were seen once. This sample is part of a study of blood T cell repertoires in COVID-19. Whole-study context: Italy, Spain and the United States were the sources of the convalescent and acute COVID-19 samples.

The CDR3 consists of 16 residues. The germline gives CDR1 SGHRS, CDR2 YFSETQ. Trimming shortened V by 1 base and J by 0 bases, and 12 bases separated the two germline ends. The sequencing sample was made of peripheral blood. The J gene is TRBJ2-3, the V gene TRBV5-1, with D possibly matching TRBD2 (5 bases). The clonotype was recovered from a human donor in a cohort sampled during active COVID-19. The CDR3 here is CASSLPGIASTDTQYF. The CDR3 bases are TGCGCCAGCAGCTTGCCGGGGATAGCTAGCACAGATACGCAGTATTTT.